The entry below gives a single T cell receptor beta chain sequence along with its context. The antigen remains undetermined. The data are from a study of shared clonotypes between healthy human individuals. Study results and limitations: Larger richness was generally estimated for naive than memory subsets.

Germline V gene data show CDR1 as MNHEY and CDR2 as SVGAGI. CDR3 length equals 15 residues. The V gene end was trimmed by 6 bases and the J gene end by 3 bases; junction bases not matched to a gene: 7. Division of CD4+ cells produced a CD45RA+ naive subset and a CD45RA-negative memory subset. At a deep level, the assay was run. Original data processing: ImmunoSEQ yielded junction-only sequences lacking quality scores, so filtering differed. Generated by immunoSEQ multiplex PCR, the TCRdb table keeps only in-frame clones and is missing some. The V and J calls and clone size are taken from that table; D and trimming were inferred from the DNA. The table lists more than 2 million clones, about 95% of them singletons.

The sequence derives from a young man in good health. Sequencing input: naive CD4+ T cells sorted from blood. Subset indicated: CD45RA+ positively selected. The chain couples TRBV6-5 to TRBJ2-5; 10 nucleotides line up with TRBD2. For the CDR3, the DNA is TGTGCCAGCAGACTAACCGGGACTAGCGAAGAGACCCAGTACTTC. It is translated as CASRLTGTSEETQYF.